This T cell receptor (beta chain) was sequenced for a study of a mutant IDH1 vaccine in newly diagnosed glioma. Study background: Vaccines were begun 4-6 weeks after radiotherapy alone, or with temozolomide cycles. Patients were pretreated with radiotherapy, temozolomide, or both, mostly both.

As concerns this clone: Its cognate antigen is unknown.

The method was immunoSEQ multiplex PCR; TCRdb's version includes in-frame clones alone and lacks a portion of them. In the table there are about 56,000 clones, over 80% of which are singletons. General study results and limits: It seemed that pseudoprogression was not linked to changes in the top peripheral T cell clonotypes.

Time point denoted: week 47, end of study. Each dose of the vaccine consisted of 300 ug of mutant IDH1 20-mer peptide, with topical imiquimod. Newly diagnosed WHO grade 3 or 4 IDH1-mutant, ATRX-lost astrocytomas were identified in the donors. The sample consisted of PBMCs, taken from a glioma patient whose treatment included an IDH1 peptide vaccine. The sequence came from a woman aged 45-59 years with glioma.

CDR3 nucleotides: TGTGCCAGCAGCCCCCGGGCAGCCACTGAAGCTTTCTTT. The encoded protein is CASSPRAATEAFF. This chain connects TRBV7-3 to TRBJ1-1; D is unresolved. This CDR3 comprises 13 residues. Per the germline V gene, CDR1 is SGHTA and CDR2 is FQGTGA. V lost 5 bases and J 4 bases, leaving 11 bases between the germline ends.